The 14 T cell receptor beta chains below come from one sample, sequenced in a study of OX40 agonist ivuxolimab in advanced cancers. Profiling relied on immunoSEQ multiplex PCR, and the TCRdb table lists in-frame clones only, not all of them. The table records fewer than 90,000 clones, approximately 85% of them present only once. Sequencing used CD4+ or CD8+ T cells sorted from blood, obtained in a trial of the OX40 agonist ivuxolimab. The receptors stem from an adult with an advanced solid tumor such as melanoma, head and neck, liver or kidney cancer.

The genes are TRBV6-5 and TRBJ2-2; TRBD2 is a possible D gene (5 bases). CDR1 is MNHEY and CDR2 is SVGAGI in the germline V gene. This CDR3 comprises 13 residues. V lost 6 bases to trimming and J lost 5 bases, with 10 bases between them. As DNA, the CDR3 is TGTGCCAGCAGCCAATCGGGGACCGGGGAGCTGTTTTTT. It is translated as CASSQSGTGELFF.

This chain uses TRBV9 with TRBJ1-1; D is perhaps TRBD1 (5 bases). Per the germline V gene, CDR1 is SGDLS and CDR2 is YYNGEE. The CDR3 contains 16 residues. V was shortened by 0 bases and J by 4 bases, with 16 bases between the two germline ends. For the CDR3, the DNA is TGTGCCAGCAGCGTAGAACAGGCTCGGCCAGGCACTGAAGCTTTCTTT. This codes for CASSVEQARPGTEAFF.

The rearrangement joins TRBV21-1 to TRBJ2-1; the D call TRBD1 from the table was never checked on the DNA. TRBV21-1 is shown as a pseudogene. The CDR3 runs 17 residues. The CDR3 is CASSKGLGTGFYNEQFF. The DNA for the CDR3 is TGTGCCAGCAGCAAAGGCTTAGGGACAGGGTTCTACAATGAGCAGTTCTTC.

DNA for the CDR3: TGTGCCAGCAGACTAGCGGGAACGAACACCGGGGAGCTGTTTTTT. It codes for CASRLAGTNTGELFF. The gene calls are TRBV6-5 and TRBJ2-2, with 10 nucleotides matching TRBD2. The V gene's germline CDR1 is MNHEY and CDR2 SVGAGI. The length of the CDR3 is 15 residues. After removal of 6 bases from V and 0 bases from J, the junction contained 1 base not matched to a gene.

The chain recombines TRBV27 with TRBJ2-4, with D perhaps TRBD2 (6 bases). Germline V gene sequence: CDR1 MNHEY, CDR2 SMNVEV (reference sequence). The CDR3 consists of 15 residues. Trimming took 4 bases from V and 2 from J, leaving 12 bases between them. Written as DNA, the CDR3 is TGTGCCAGCAGTTCTCTCGGGGGAACCAAAAACATTCAGTACTTC. As protein: CASSSLGGTKNIQYF.

About this clone itself: This CDR3 is also generated by other DNA sequences in the sample. The chain couples TRBV7-2 to TRBJ2-1; possible D gene TRBD2, 5 bases. Trimming stripped 4 bases from V and 10 bases from J, with 8 bases between. The CDR3 consists of 11 residues. Germline values: CDR1 SGHTA, CDR2 FQGNSA. DNA for the CDR3: TGTGCCAGCAGCTGGAGAGGGGAGCAGTTCTTC. Its protein product is CASSWRGEQFF. The variable domain in full, completed from reference TRBV7-2 and TRBJ2-1, reads GAGVSQSPSNKVTEKGKDVELRCDPISGHTALYWYRQSLGQGLEFLIYFQGNSAPDKSGLPSDRFSAERTGGSVSTLTIQRTQQEDSAVYLCASSWRGEQFFGPGTRLTVL.

This chain links TRBV7-2 with TRBJ2-1; 7 positions agree with TRBD2. J gave up 8 bases and V 5 bases, and 6 bases lay outside the gene matches. CDR1 SGHTA and CDR2 FQGNSA come from the germline V gene. The CDR3 is 13 residues long. In DNA form, the CDR3 reads TGTGCCAGCAGCCCGGGGCGGGGGTATGAGCAGTTCTTC. It yields the protein CASSPGRGYEQFF.

The V gene is TRBV9, the J gene TRBJ1-2, with D possibly TRBD1 on 6 matching bases. This CDR3 spans 17 amino acids. From germline, CDR1 is SGDLS and CDR2 YYNGEE. V was shortened by 4 bases and J by 0 bases, with 19 bases between the two germline ends. This chain's CDR3 is CASSPLMRGTSNYGYTF. DNA of the CDR3: TGTGCCAGCAGCCCCCTTATGAGGGGGACCTCTAACTATGGCTACACCTTC.

The rearrangement uses TRBV9 and TRBJ2-1, with 9 bases that match TRBD1. Germline V gene sequence: CDR1 SGDLS, CDR2 YYNGEE. The CDR3 contains 15 residues. With V trimmed by 5 bases and J by 4 bases, 7 bases remained unmatched. The CDR3, as DNA: TGTGCCAGCAGTATGGGACAGGGTTCTTACAATGAGCAGTTCTTC. This gives the protein CASSMGQGSYNEQFF.

This clone has a single count. This rearrangement joins TRBV6-6 to TRBJ1-5; D might be TRBD1 (5 bases). This CDR3 has 15 residues. V gave up 5 bases and J gave up 3 bases, with 14 bases separating them. CDR1 is MNHNY and CDR2 is SVGAGI in the germline V gene (reference sequence). CDR3 DNA: TGTGCCAGCAGTAGGGGACTAAACCCCAATCAGCCCCAGCATTTT. Its translation is CASSRGLNPNQPQHF.

This chain joins TRBV5-1 and TRBJ2-1; D is possibly TRBD1 (6 bases). Germline V gives CDR1 SGHRS, CDR2 YFSETQ. The CDR3 contains 14 residues. Between the trimmed V and J ends, which lost 4 bases and 2 bases, there was a span of 10 bases. CDR3 in amino acids: CASSMGDTYNEQFF. CDR3 bases: TGCGCCAGCAGCATGGGGGACACCTACAATGAGCAGTTCTTC.

The rearrangement joins TRBV6-5 to TRBJ1-5; D ambiguous. Germline CDR1 reads MNHEY; CDR2 reads SVGAGI. The CDR3 is 12 amino acids. Trimming shortened V by 6 bases and J by 4 bases, and 7 bases separated the two germline ends. Here the CDR3 reads CASSRPNQPQHF. The CDR3 nucleotides read TGTGCCAGCAGCCGGCCGAATCAGCCCCAGCATTTT.

The V gene is TRBV5-8, the J gene TRBJ2-3; 9 nucleotides agree with TRBD1. Germline lookup yields CDR1 SGHTS and CDR2 YDEGEE. V dropped 4 bases and J dropped 9; count of bases not matched to a gene: 9. CDR3 length equals 14 residues. CDR3 sequence reads: CASSEDRGLVTQYF. For the CDR3, the DNA is TGTGCCAGCAGCGAGGACAGGGGCCTAGTGACGCAGTATTTT.

V gene TRBV11-2 combines with J gene TRBJ1-6; 9 nucleotides agree with TRBD1. Germline V lookup: CDR1 SGHAT, CDR2 FQNNGV. CDR3 length equals 19 residues. V shed 3 bases and J 1 base; nucleotides not matched to a gene: 10. CDR3 protein: CASSFKQGALRSYNSPLHF. CDR3 DNA sequence: TGTGCCAGCAGCTTCAAACAGGGGGCCTTGAGATCCTATAATTCACCCCTCCACTTT.